The sequence of this T cell receptor (beta chain) was determined in a study of CXCR3-negative and CXCR3-positive naive CD8 T cells. CDR1 and CDR2 (germline): MNHNS, SASEGT. The CDR3 is made up of 16 amino acids. The TRB cDNA libraries were prepared by 5' RACE with UMI labels. TCRdb processed the 5' RACE reads again and assigns one entry to each CDR3 protein, with no DNA. There are approximately 52,000 distinct CDR3 sequences in the sample, with 15% held by the top ten. The sequence came from a human donor in good health. Some clones in this sample may be carry-over from other donors' samples. The source material was memory CD8+ T cells from blood. The chain employs TRBV6-1 and TRBJ2-2; TCRdb's D gene call, TRBD1, goes unchecked for lack of DNA. The CDR3 spells CASTRGLAGRTGELFF.